This TCR beta chain was sequenced for a study of blood T cell repertoires in COVID-19. Sequencing used immunoSEQ multiplex PCR; TCRdb keeps in-frame clones, though not all of them. The sample holds around 250,000 clones, 80% to 85% seen once. V was clipped by 2 bases and J by 3 bases, with 8 bases between them. The CDR3 has 13 residues. Germline-derived CDR1 and CDR2 are LNHDA and SQIVND (reference sequence). Material for sequencing was PBMCs or T cells enriched from blood (not recorded which). This clonotype was obtained from a middle-aged man who had recovered from COVID-19. The rearrangement links TRBV19 to TRBJ2-7; a possible D gene is TRBD2 (6 bases). This CDR3 reads CASSINSGYEQYF. In nucleotides, the CDR3 is TGTGCCAGTAGTATAAATAGCGGCTACGAGCAGTACTTC.